This T cell receptor (beta chain) was profiled in a study of T cells in Graves' hyperthyroidism and ophthalmopathy. RNA transcripts provided the source from which TCR beta CDR3 regions were amplified. First-round RT-PCR targeting the TCR CDR3 was performed with the HTBI primer set. TCRdb analysed the multiplex PCR reads with MiXCR anew, one entry per CDR3 protein. Of over 450,000 distinct CDR3 sequences listed, roughly 17% are singletons. Trimming left V 1 base short and J 7 bases short, with 10 bases between. CDR1 is LGHNA, CDR2 YNFKEQ, per germline. The CDR3 has 14 residues. Many counts were recorded for this clonotype.

Material: blood. V gene TRBV4-2 combines with J gene TRBJ2-2; possible D gene TRBD1, 7 bases. The origin of this receptor is a woman aged 18-29 years with Graves' ophthalmopathy. The CDR3 is CASSQARGVGELFF. CDR3 bases: TGTGCCAGCAGCCAAGCCAGGGGGGTCGGGGAGCTGTTTTTT.